This T cell receptor beta chain came from a study of technical replicates of blood from several donors. TCRdb's copy holds only in-frame clones and misses some; the assay was immunoSEQ multiplex PCR. The data contain some 80,000 clones, about 97% of them singletons. This receptor was taken from a human donor in good health. Sequencing used T cells isolated from PBMCs.

The CDR3 sequence is CASKKSPGQYQETQYF. The CDR3 region has the DNA TGTGCCAGCAAAAAATCCCCCGGACAGTACCAAGAGACCCAGTACTTC. The chain employs TRBV6-6 and TRBJ2-5; D perhaps matches TRBD1 (6 bases). The V end lost 7 bases, the J end lost 0 bases, and 18 bases lay between the germline ends. CDR3 size: 16 residues. From germline, CDR1 is MNHNY and CDR2 SVGAGI (reference sequence).